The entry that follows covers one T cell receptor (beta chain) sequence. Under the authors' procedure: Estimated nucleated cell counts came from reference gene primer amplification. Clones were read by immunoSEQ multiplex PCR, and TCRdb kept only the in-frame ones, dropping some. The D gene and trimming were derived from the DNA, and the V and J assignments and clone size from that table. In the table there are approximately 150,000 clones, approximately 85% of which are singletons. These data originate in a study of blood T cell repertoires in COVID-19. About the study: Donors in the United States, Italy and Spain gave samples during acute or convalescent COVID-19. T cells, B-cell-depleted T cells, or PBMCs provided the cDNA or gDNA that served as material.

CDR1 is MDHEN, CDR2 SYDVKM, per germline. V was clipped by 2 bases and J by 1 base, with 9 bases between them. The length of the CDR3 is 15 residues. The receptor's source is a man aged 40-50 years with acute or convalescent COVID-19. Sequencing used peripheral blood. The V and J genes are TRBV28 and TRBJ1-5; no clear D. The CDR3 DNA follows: TGTGCCAGCAGTTTACCCACGGGGAGCAATCAGCCCCAGCATTTT. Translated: CASSLPTGSNQPQHF.